Given below is one T cell receptor (beta chain) in context. This entry comes from a study of control samples from healthy donors and cancer patients. TCRdb keeps only in-frame clones here, not all; method: immunoSEQ multiplex PCR. The data hold about 190,000 clones, with around 93% observed a single time. Looked up from germline, CDR1 is GTSNPN and CDR2 is SVGIG (reference sequence). There are 13 residues in the CDR3. Trimming removed 0 bases from V and 2 bases from J, with 7 bases in between. This chain connects TRBV30 to TRBJ2-5, with D unclear. The TCR comes from a man between 18 and 35 years old in good health. The material sequenced was blood. CDR3 region: CAWSVRIQETQYF. DNA for the CDR3: TGTGCCTGGAGTGTACGGATACAAGAGACCCAGTACTTC.